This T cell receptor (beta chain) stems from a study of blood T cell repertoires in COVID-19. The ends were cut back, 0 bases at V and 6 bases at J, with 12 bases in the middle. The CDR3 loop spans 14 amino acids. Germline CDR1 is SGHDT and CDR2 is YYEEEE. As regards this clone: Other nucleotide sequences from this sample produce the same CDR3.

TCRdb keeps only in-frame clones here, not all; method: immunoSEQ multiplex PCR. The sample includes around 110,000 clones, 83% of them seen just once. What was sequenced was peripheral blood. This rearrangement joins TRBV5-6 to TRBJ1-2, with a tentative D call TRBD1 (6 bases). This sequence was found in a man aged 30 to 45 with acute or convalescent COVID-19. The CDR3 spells CASSLGGRIDGYTF. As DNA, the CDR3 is TGTGCCAGCAGCTTGGGGGGGCGCATCGATGGCTACACCTTC.